The present T cell receptor beta chain was sequenced within a study of cytomegalovirus exposure and HLA in healthy donors. Across the whole study: Later analysis reported that the approximately 110 validation repertoires shared the platform of the 650 to 700 first-cohort repertoires.

Assay used: immunoSEQ multiplex PCR; TCRdb lists only in-frame clones, some missing. Among over 60,000 clones listed, around 95% were seen once. General study points: The listing of roughly 160 TCR beta chains classed them as cytomegalovirus-associated. Reports described diagnosis of cytomegalovirus status by the classifier as highly specific and sensitive. Three chains tied to CMV proved CMV antigen-specific in vitro.

This CDR3 contains 14 residues. CDR1 and CDR2 from the germline V gene are MGHRA and YSYEKL. The V segment lost 0 bases and the J segment 7 bases; nucleotides outside the gene matches: 3. In regard to this clone: Its antigen is currently unknown.

The rearrangement joins TRBV4-1 to TRBJ2-1; 7 positions agree with TRBD1. Material: PBMCs. This TCR was sampled from a man younger than 35 in good health and CMV-seropositive. CDR3 sequence: CASSQEGTANEQFF. The CDR3 DNA sequence: TGCGCCAGCAGCCAAGAAGGGACAGCAAATGAGCAGTTCTTC.